One and the same sample provided the 4 T cell receptor beta chains below, sequenced in a study of T cells after yellow fever vaccination (dated 2019 in TCRdb). Receptors were amplified or captured by 5' RACE. For sequencing, an Illumina NovaSeq 6000 was employed. TCRdb cleaned the public reads at Q25 with fastp, built clones with MiXCR and kept in-frame beta chains. Entries are consolidated by CDR3 protein sequence, retaining the most common genes and DNA. This sample has hundreds of thousands of distinct CDR3 sequences in its table, and 8.7% of those were observed once. Around 3.5% of the sample rests with the top ten. What the treatment or condition label conveys for this sample: live attenuated yellow fever vaccine strain. Specimen: CD4+ T cells sorted from PBMCs, collected 5 days after the yellow fever booster vaccination. These receptors were taken from a man aged 18-30 years who received the YFV17D yellow fever vaccine.

This clonotype has more than one count but fewer than ten. This chain connects TRBV7-2 to TRBJ1-2; 7 positions match TRBD1. Germline trimming cut 5 bases from V and 3 bases from J; bases unmatched to any gene: 12. This CDR3 has 16 residues. CDR1 SGHTA and CDR2 FQGNSA come from the germline V gene. The CDR3 region has the DNA TGTGCCAGCAGCCGCGACCGCGGGACAGCGGACTATGGCTACACCTTC. It specifies CASSRDRGTADYGYTF. Drawing the rest from reference TRBV7-2 and TRBJ1-2, the complete variable domain is GAGVSQSPSNKVTEKGKDVELRCDPISGHTALYWYRQSLGQGLEFLIYFQGNSAPDKSGLPSDRFSAERTGGSVSTLTIQRTQQEDSAVYLCASSRDRGTADYGYTFGSGTRLTVV.

V is TRBV5-1 and J is TRBJ2-5, with a weak D call TRBD2 (5 bases). The CDR3 sequence is 14 residues long. Per the germline V gene, CDR1 is SGHRS and CDR2 is YFSETQ. With 0 bases removed from V and 4 bases from J, the gap between germline ends came to 10 bases. The CDR3 DNA sequence: TGCGCCAGCAGCTTGGCCCCAGCGGTAGAGACCCAGTACTTC. It translates to CASSLAPAVETQYF.

This clonotype was observed a few times. The chain uses TRBV20-1 and TRBJ1-1; the match to TRBD1 covers 8 bases. The V gene end was trimmed by 6 bases and the J gene end by 5 bases; junction bases not matched to a gene: 8. Germline V gene sequence: CDR1 DFQATT, CDR2 SNEGSKA (reference sequence). This CDR3 contains 13 residues. In nucleotides, the CDR3 is TGCAGTGCGCAACAGGGGGGGAGGACTGAAGCTTTCTTT. This sequence encodes CSAQQGGRTEAFF.

The gene calls are TRBV10-3 and TRBJ1-1, with a possible D match to TRBD1 (5 bases). V lost 7 bases, J lost 1 base, and 7 bases lay in between. This CDR3 comprises 12 residues. Per the germline V gene, CDR1 is ENHRY and CDR2 is SYGVKD. This chain's CDR3 is CAIKRGNTEAFF. The CDR3 DNA sequence: TGTGCCATCAAAAGGGGGAACACTGAAGCTTTCTTT.